Sequencing of this T cell receptor (beta chain) was carried out in a study of CD8 T cells in ankylosing spondylitis. Whole-study results and caveats: The disease-linked clones had a CD8+ phenotype and low blood frequencies. Clones tied to disease were said to be significantly enriched in matched ankylosing spondylitis synovial fluid.

The sample holds many counts of this clonotype. Its antigen is currently unknown. TCRdb processed the 5' RACE reads anew with MiXCR; each CDR3 protein has one entry. The sample has 100,000 to 150,000 distinct CDR3 sequences, about 6.4% seen once. The clonotype originates from a male donor with ankylosing spondylitis or in good health (not recorded which). Source material: blood, either unsorted or a sorted T cell fraction (not recorded which).

The CDR3 reads CSARPDRGHRNEQYF. The CDR3 DNA sequence: TGCAGTGCTAGGCCTGACAGGGGTCATCGGAACGAGCAGTACTTC. The chain has TRBV20-1 and TRBJ2-7, with 8 bases aligning to TRBD1. V lost 3 bases to trimming and J lost 5 bases; unmatched junction nucleotides: 12. The CDR3 spans 15 residues. Germline CDR1 reads DFQATT; CDR2 reads SNEGSKA (reference sequence).